This TCR beta chain was sequenced in a study of T-cell memory formation after mild COVID-19. A few counts support this clonotype. Antigen specificity is unknown. The study, taken as a whole, reports: Largely, contracting CD4+ clones fell within CM and EM, and contracting CD8+ clones within EMRA. A second wave expanding day 15 to 37 was CD4+-biased; contracting clones were balanced.

V shed 4 bases and J 2 bases; nucleotides not matched to a gene: 14. Germline CDR1 DFQATT, CDR2 SNEGSKA (reference sequence). The CDR3 length is 17 residues. Barcoded TCR alpha and TCR beta cDNA libraries with UMIs came from 5'RACE using constant-segment primers. TCRdb re-called the 5' RACE reads with MiXCR, one entry per CDR3 protein. The sample contains almost 250,000 distinct CDR3 sequences, about 16% of which appear only once. The chain joins TRBV20-1 to TRBJ2-5; 9 nucleotides match TRBD2. The specimen sequenced was PBMCs or a T cell subset sorted from them (not recorded which). This TCR derives from an adult woman who had mild COVID-19 (a few samples of this study predate the infection). Cell type and time point are not known. The CDR3 nucleotides read TGCAGTGCTACCCCAATTAGGAGCGGGGGGTTTCAAGAGACCCAGTACTTC. Translating gives CSATPIRSGGFQETQYF.